Below, one T cell receptor beta chain is given with its context. This entry belongs to a study of Tregs in tolerant kidney transplant recipients. In germline, CDR1 is SGHNT, CDR2 YENEEA. Unmatched junction bases numbered 10, after V lost 8 bases and J lost 3 bases. The CDR3 runs to 14 residues. Assay: immunoSEQ multiplex PCR; the TCRdb copy retains only in-frame clones and omits some. The repertoire holds 75,000 to 100,000 clones, with more than 85% as singletons. Recipients received nonmyeloablative bone marrow transplants from related graft donors, with transient mixed chimerism. This receptor was identified in a human patient who received a combined kidney and bone marrow transplant. The T cells may come from the graft donor. The chain links TRBV11-3 to TRBJ2-7, with 7 bases matching TRBD2. Sequencing was performed on CD4+ T cells from blood (PBMCs), taken 12 months after the transplant. CDR3 region: CASRRGTRFYEQYF. Here the CDR3 DNA reads TGTGCCAGCCGGCGGGGGACCCGATTCTACGAGCAGTACTTC. Together with reference TRBV11-3 and TRBJ2-7, the CDR3 gives the full variable domain: EAGVVQSPRYKIIEKKQPVAFWCNPISGHNTLYWYLQNLGQGPELLIRYENEEAVDDSQLPKDRFSAERLKGVDSTLKIQPAELGDSAVYLCASRRGTRFYEQYFGPGTRLTVT.